The 4 T cell receptor beta chains below were found in one sample sequenced in a study of cytomegalovirus exposure and HLA in healthy donors. Produced via immunoSEQ multiplex PCR; TCRdb's table is partial and in-frame only. There are some 49,000 clones in the sample; 85% to 95% occur only once, and roughly 8% lies in the top ten. The sample comprised PBMCs. The source is a woman aged 18-29 years in good health and CMV-seropositive.

The rearrangement joins TRBV18 to TRBJ2-6; weak D call: TRBD1 (6 bases). This CDR3 is 17 amino acids long. Germline values: CDR1 KGHSH, CDR2 LQKENI. The V and J ends lost 4 bases and 0 bases respectively, with 13 bases between them. CDR3 nucleotides: TGTGCCAGCTCACTTGCAGTAGGGGGCTCTGGGGCCAACGTCCTGACTTTC. This sequence encodes CASSLAVGGSGANVLTF.

The chain joins TRBV20-1 to TRBJ1-1; no definite D call. The germline V gene has CDR1 DFQATT and CDR2 SNEGSKA (reference sequence). Trimming pared 1 base from V and 11 bases from J, leaving 11 bases between. The CDR3 sequence is 11 residues long. The CDR3 region is CSARGGWEAFF. The CDR3 DNA sequence: TGCAGTGCTAGAGGTGGTTGGGAGGCTTTCTTT.

This chain joins TRBV19 and TRBJ2-7, with 7 bases aligning to TRBD1. With 3 bases clipped from V and 1 base from J, the junction kept 3 bases outside the gene matches. Per the germline V gene, CDR1 is LNHDA and CDR2 is SQIVND (reference sequence). The CDR3 is 14 residues long. CDR3 sequence (DNA): TGTGCCAGTAGTATCCGGGACAGTTCCTACGAGCAGTACTTC. Its protein is CASSIRDSSYEQYF.

V usage is TRBV28 and J usage is TRBJ2-3; possibly TRBD1 for D (5 bases). This CDR3 spans 14 amino acids. Germline-derived CDR1 and CDR2 are MDHEN and SYDVKM. Trimming removed 2 bases at V and 0 bases at J, with 6 bases between. CDR3 region: CASSLAGSTDTQYF. The CDR3 nucleotides are TGTGCCAGCAGTTTAGCAGGGAGCACAGATACGCAGTATTTT.